This TCR beta chain derives from a study of T-cell memory formation after mild COVID-19 listed by TCRdb under 2021. In terms of the full investigation: TCR sequence clusters from the two donors were largely donor specific. T-cell clones expanding and contracting after mild COVID-19 in a couple of donors were tracked by longitudinal TCRalpha and TCRbeta repertoire sequencing. The cohort was made up of two young adult volunteers, one female and one male, who were previously healthy.

What the study reported, not specific to this receptor: Contracting CD4+ clones turned up mainly in the CM and EM memory subsets, whereas EMRA was where CD8+ clones were enriched. Only a couple of mild cases were covered in the study, and larger cohorts including severe cases with pre-infection samples were considered necessary. Some responding clones were detected in pre-infection memory, which suggested that pre-existing cross-reactive memory T cells had joined the SARS-CoV-2 response. Balanced CD4/CD8 phenotypes were observed for clones contracting from day 15 to 85, whereas a bias towards CD4+ was observed for a second wave of clones expanding from day 15 to 37. The second-wave clones that peaked on day 37 were not confirmed to be SARS-CoV-2 specific.

Ficoll-Paque density gradient centrifugation was used to isolate PBMCs. The sequencer was an Illumina NovaSeq 6000. cDNA libraries for TCRalpha and TCRbeta were prepared by 5'RACE using constant-segment primers, with sample barcodes and unique molecular identifiers added. RNA was extracted from every sample with Trizol reagent. Library amplification was performed in two PCR steps, and a second sample barcode and Illumina TruSeq adapters were introduced in the second step. Sequencing of libraries was performed on an Illumina NovaSeq with 2 x 150 bp paired-end reads. The authors' analysis ran thus. The reads were demultiplexed and collapsed into UMI-guided consensus sequences using migec v1.2.7. Using mixcr v2.1.11, UMI consensuses were aligned to TRA and TRB V and J templates and then assembled into clonotypes. Expanded or contracted clonotypes were those called significant by both edgeR and NoisET, with noise models trained on biological replicates. edgeR calls used a false discovery rate-adjusted p below 0.01 and a log2 fold-change threshold of 1. As an exploratory analysis of dynamics, PCA with hierarchical clustering was applied to max-normalized trajectories of the 1000 most abundant clonotypes. Separately sequenced CD4+ and CD8+ repertoires were used to assign the CD4 or CD8 phenotype of responding clones. In-frame beta chains were kept once TCRdb had trimmed the public reads at Q25 with fastp and called clones with MiXCR. Under each unique CDR3 protein, matching rows form one entry showing the most common genes and DNA. V and J calls and clone size were set by TCRdb, not the authors. This sample is represented by 500,000 to 600,000 distinct CDR3 sequences; about a sixth of them were singletons. Clones ranked in the top ten supply approximately 12% of the sample.

Comment on this clonotype: Its antigen remains unidentified. It has no much larger one-base neighbor in the sample; base qualities were not kept.

Specimen: PBMCs or a T cell subset sorted from them (not recorded which). The source is an adult woman who had mild COVID-19 (a few samples of this study predate the infection). The sample titles of this study are shuffled in the database, so cell type and time point are left out; the donor was told from shared clones.

The nucleotides are TGTGCCAACCACAGTCCCCCCCTCCACTTT. It is translated as CANHSPPLHF. The rearrangement joined TRBV5-6 to TRBJ1-6, with an unclear D gene assignment. Trimming takes 9 bases from V and 13 bases from J, and the germline ends sit 11 bases apart. The CDR3 runs 10 residues from the cysteine to the phenylalanine. Of all the DNA, just the CDR3 is kept, 30 bases in frame from base 1. Reading the germline V gene gives CDR1 SGHDT and CDR2 YYEEEE.